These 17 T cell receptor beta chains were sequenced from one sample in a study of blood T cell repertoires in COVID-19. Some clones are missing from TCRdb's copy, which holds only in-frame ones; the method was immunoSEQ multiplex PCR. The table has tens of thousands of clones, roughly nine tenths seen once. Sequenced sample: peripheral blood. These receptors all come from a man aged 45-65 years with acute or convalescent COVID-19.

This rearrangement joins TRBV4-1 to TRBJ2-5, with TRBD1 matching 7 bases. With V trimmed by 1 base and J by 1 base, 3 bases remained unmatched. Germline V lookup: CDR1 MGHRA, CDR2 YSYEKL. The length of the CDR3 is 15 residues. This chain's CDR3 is CASSQVGTVQETQYF. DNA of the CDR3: TGCGCCAGCAGCCAAGTTGGGACAGTCCAAGAGACCCAGTACTTC.

Here the CDR3 reads CASSTSSGEAYEQYF. The CDR3 DNA is TGTGCCAGCAGCACGTCTAGCGGGGAAGCCTACGAGCAGTACTTC. The chain is built from TRBV9 and TRBJ2-7; 9 bases line up with TRBD2. This CDR3 has 15 residues. CDR1 is SGDLS, CDR2 YYNGEE, per germline. Trimming at V came to 4 bases and at J to 2 bases, leaving 7 bases not matched to a gene. The full variable domain, with the rest looked up from reference TRBV9 and TRBJ2-7, is DSGVTQTPKHLITATGQRVTLRCSPRSGDLSVYWYQQSLDQGLQFLIQYYNGEERAKGNILERFSAQQFPDLHSELNLSSLELGDSALYFCASSTSSGEAYEQYFGPGTRLTVT.

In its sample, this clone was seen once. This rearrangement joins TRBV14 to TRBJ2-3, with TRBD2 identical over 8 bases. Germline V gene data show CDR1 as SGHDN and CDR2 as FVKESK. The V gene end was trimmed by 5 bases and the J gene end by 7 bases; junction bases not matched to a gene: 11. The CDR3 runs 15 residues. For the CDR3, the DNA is TGTGCCAGCAGCTCCATAGCGGGGAGTAAGCATACGCAGTATTTT. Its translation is CASSSIAGSKHTQYF.

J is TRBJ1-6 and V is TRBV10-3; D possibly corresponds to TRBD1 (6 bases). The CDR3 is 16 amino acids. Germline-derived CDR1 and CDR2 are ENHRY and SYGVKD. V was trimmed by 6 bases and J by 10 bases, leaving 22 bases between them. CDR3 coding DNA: TGTGCCATCAGCCCCTCCGGGGCGGGGGCGGAATCACCCCTCCACTTT. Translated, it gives CAISPSGAGAESPLHF.

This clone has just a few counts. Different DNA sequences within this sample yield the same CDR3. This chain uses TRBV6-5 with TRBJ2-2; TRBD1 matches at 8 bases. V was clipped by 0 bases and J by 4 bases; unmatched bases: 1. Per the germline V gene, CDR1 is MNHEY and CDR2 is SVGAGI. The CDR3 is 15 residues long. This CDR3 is CASSYSTGVTGELFF. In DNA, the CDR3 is TGTGCCAGCAGTTACTCGACAGGGGTCACCGGGGAGCTGTTTTTT.

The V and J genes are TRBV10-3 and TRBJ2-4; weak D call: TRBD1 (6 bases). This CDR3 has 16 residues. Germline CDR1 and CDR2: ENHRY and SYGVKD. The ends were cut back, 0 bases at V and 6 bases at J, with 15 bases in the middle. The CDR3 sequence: CAISESIQGPRNIQYF. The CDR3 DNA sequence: TGTGCCATCAGTGAGTCGATTCAGGGGCCAAGAAACATTCAGTACTTC.

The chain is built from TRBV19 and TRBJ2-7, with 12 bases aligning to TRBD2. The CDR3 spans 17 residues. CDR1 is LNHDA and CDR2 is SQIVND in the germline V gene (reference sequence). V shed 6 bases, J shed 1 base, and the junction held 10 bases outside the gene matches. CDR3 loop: CASSPPQLAGGSYEQYF. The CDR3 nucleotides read TGTGCCAGTAGCCCGCCCCAGCTAGCGGGAGGGTCCTACGAGCAGTACTTC. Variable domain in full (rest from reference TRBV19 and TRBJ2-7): DGGITQSPKYLFRKEGQNVTLSCEQNLNHDAMYWYRQDPGQGLRLIYYSQIVNDFQKGDIAEGYSVSREKKESFPLTVTSAQKNPTAFYLCASSPPQLAGGSYEQYFGPGTRLTVT.

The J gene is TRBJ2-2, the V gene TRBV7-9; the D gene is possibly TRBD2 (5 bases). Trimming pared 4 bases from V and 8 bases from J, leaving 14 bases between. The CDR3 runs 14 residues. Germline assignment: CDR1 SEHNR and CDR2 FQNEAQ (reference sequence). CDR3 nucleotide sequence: TGTGCCAGCAGCTCCGGGAACTCCCTGGGGGAGCTGTTTTTT. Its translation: CASSSGNSLGELFF.

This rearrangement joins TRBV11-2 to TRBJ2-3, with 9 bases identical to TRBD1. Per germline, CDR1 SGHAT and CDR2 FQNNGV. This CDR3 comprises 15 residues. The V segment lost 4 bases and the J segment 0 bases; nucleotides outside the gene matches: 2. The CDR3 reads CASSSGQGSTDTQYF. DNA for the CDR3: TGTGCCAGCAGCTCAGGACAGGGGAGCACAGATACGCAGTATTTT.

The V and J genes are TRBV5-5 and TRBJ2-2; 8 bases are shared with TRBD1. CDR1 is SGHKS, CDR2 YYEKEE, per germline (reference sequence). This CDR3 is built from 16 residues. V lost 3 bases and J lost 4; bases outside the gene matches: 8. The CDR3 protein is CASSYSRTGTTGELFF. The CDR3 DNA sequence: TGTGCCAGCAGCTACTCCCGGACAGGGACCACCGGGGAGCTGTTTTTT.

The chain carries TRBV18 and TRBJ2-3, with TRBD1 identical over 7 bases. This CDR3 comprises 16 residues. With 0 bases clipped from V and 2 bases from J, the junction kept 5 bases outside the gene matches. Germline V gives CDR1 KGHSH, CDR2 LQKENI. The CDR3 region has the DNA TGTGCCAGCTCACCACCAGCGACAGGGATCACAGATACGCAGTATTTT. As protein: CASSPPATGITDTQYF.

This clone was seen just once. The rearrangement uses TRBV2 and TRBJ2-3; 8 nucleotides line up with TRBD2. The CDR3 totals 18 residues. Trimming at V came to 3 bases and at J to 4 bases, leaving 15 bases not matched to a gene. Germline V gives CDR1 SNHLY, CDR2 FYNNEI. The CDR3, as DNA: TGTGCCAGCAGTGATGAGGTGTTTAGCGGGATGGAGGCAGATACGCAGTATTTT. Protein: CASSDEVFSGMEADTQYF.

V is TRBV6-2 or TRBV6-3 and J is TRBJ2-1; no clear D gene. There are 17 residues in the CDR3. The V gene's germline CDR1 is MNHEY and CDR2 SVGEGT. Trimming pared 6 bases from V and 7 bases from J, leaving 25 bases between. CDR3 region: CASSPHSVSRDQNEQFF. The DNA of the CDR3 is TGTGCCAGCAGCCCTCATTCTGTGAGCCGCGATCAAAATGAGCAGTTCTTC.

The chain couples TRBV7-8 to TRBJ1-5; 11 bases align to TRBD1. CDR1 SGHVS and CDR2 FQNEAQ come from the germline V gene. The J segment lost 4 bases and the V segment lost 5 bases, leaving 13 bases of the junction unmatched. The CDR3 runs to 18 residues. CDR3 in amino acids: CASSQERTGGGFNQPQHF. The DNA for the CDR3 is TGTGCCAGCAGCCAAGAAAGGACAGGGGGCGGATTTAATCAGCCCCAGCATTTT.

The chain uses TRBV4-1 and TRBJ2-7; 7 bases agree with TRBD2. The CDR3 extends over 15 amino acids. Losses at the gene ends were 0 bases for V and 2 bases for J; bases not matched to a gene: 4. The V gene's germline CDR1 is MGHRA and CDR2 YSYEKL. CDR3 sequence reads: CASSQDTSATYEQYF. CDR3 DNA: TGCGCCAGCAGCCAAGATACTAGCGCCACCTACGAGCAGTACTTC.

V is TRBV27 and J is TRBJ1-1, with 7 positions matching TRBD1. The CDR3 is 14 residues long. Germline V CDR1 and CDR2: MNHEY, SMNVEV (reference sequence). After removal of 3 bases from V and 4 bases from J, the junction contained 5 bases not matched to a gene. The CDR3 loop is CASSFRQGVTEAFF. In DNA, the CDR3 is TGTGCCAGCAGTTTCCGACAGGGAGTCACTGAAGCTTTCTTT.

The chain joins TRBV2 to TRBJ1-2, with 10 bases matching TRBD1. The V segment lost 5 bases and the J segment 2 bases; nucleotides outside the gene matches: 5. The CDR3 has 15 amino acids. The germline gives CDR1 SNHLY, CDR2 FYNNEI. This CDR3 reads CASSLPGQGNYGYTF. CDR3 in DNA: TGTGCCAGCAGTCTCCCGGGACAGGGGAACTATGGCTACACCTTC.